This T cell receptor (beta chain) originates from a study of blood T cell repertoires in COVID-19. Overall study: Material from acute and convalescent COVID-19 was sourced from the United States, Italy and Spain. From T cells, B-cell-depleted T cells, or PBMCs came the material, which was cDNA or gDNA.

Methods used by the authors: Nucleated cell number was recorded as an estimate derived from reference gene primer amplification. The method was immunoSEQ multiplex PCR; TCRdb's version includes in-frame clones alone and lacks a portion of them. The V and J calls and clone size are taken from that table; D and trimming were inferred from the DNA. The sample has fewer than 150,000 clones, more than 75% seen once. CDR1 is MNHEY, CDR2 SVGAGI, per germline. The CDR3 totals 12 residues. Trimming left V 7 bases short and J 4 bases short, with 10 bases between. The material sequenced was peripheral blood. The chain links TRBV6-5 to TRBJ1-2; D not resolved. The TCR sequence derives from a woman between 40 and 50 years old with acute or convalescent COVID-19. Written as DNA, the CDR3 is TGTGCCAGCAAAGACAATGCCTATGGCTACACCTTC. This translates into CASKDNAYGYTF.